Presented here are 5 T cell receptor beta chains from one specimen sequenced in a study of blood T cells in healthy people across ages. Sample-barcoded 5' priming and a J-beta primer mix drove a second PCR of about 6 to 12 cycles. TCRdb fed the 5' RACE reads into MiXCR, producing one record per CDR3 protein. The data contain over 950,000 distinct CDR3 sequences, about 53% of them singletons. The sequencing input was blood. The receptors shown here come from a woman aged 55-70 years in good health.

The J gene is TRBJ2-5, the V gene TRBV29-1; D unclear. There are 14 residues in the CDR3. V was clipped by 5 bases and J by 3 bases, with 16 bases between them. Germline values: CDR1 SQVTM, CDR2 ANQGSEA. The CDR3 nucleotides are TGCAGCGTTTATGGTGCTTTTCGAAAAGAGACCCAGTACTTC. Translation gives CSVYGAFRKETQYF.

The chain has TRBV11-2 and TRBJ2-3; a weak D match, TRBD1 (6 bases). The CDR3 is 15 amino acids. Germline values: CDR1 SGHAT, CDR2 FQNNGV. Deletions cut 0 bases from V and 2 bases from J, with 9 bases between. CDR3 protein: CASSLEPGDTDTQYF. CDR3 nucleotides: TGTGCCAGCAGCTTAGAGCCAGGGGACACAGATACGCAGTATTTT.

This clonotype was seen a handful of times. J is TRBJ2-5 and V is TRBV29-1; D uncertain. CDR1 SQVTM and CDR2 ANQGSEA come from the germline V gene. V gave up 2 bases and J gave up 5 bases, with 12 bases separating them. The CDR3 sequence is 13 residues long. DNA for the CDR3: TGCAGCGTTGAATCAAGGGTATCGGAGACCCAGTACTTC. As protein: CSVESRVSETQYF.

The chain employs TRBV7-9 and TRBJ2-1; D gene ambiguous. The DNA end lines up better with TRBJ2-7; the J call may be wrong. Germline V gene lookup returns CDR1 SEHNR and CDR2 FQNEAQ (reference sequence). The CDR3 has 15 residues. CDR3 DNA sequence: TGTGCCAGCAGCTTAGTGGTCGCTGGGATCGATGAGCAGTACTTC. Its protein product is CASSLVVAGIDEQYF.

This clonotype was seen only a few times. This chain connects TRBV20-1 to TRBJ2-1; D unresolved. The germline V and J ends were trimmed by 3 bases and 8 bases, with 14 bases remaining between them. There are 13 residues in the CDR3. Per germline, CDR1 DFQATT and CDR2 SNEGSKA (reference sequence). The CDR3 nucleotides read TGCAGTGCTAGCCGCACCGGGTTGGATGAGCAGTTCTTC. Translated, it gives CSASRTGLDEQFF.